The 32 T cell receptor beta chains listed next were all sequenced from one sample in a study of blood T cell repertoires in COVID-19. Profiling relied on immunoSEQ multiplex PCR, and the TCRdb table lists in-frame clones only, not all of them. The sample carries over 200,000 clones, approximately 80% recorded once. The sample taken for sequencing was peripheral blood. The receptors were sampled from a man in his forties or fifties with acute or convalescent COVID-19.

This clone was found a few times. V gene TRBV5-1 combines with J gene TRBJ1-6; 9 bases align to TRBD1. Germline loops: CDR1 SGHRS, CDR2 YFSETQ. The trim removed 4 bases at V and 5 bases at J, leaving 10 bases unmatched. The CDR3 length is 17 residues. The CDR3 DNA follows: TGCGCCAGCAGCCCCGTCCCGGGACAGGGACATAATTCACCCCTCCACTTT. This translates into CASSPVPGQGHNSPLHF.

The sample holds one count of this clone. The chain recombines TRBV27 with TRBJ2-5; 7 bases line up with TRBD1. J was trimmed by 5 bases and V by 2 bases; bases with no gene match: 17. The germline V gene encodes CDR1 MNHEY and CDR2 SMNVEV (reference sequence). The CDR3 has 18 amino acids. As DNA, the CDR3 is TGTGCCAGCAGTTTAGAGCCGAGAGTTACAGGGGCTTGGGAGACCCAGTACTTC. This encodes CASSLEPRVTGAWETQYF.

V and J are TRBV3-1 (or the pseudogene TRBV3-2) and TRBJ2-5; no clear D gene. Germline loops: CDR1 LGHDT, CDR2 YNNKEL (reference sequence). The V and J ends lost 2 bases and 4 bases respectively, with 5 bases between them. This CDR3 has 12 residues. CDR3 DNA: TGTGCCAGCAGCCAACGGTTAGAGACCCAGTACTTC. Translating it yields CASSQRLETQYF.

CDR3 loop: CASEGDNTYNEQFF. For the CDR3, the DNA is TGCGCCTCTGAGGGGGATAACACCTACAATGAGCAGTTCTTC. The chain carries TRBV5-1 and TRBJ2-1; tentatively, D is TRBD1 (6 bases). This CDR3 contains 14 residues. Trimming cost V 10 bases and J 2 bases, with 16 bases left between them. Germline loops: CDR1 SGHRS, CDR2 YFSETQ.

J is TRBJ2-7 and V is TRBV5-6; 7 nucleotides align to TRBD2. CDR1 and CDR2 (germline): SGHDT, YYEEEE. The CDR3 covers 16 residues. V dropped 0 bases and J dropped 4; count of bases not matched to a gene: 10. CDR3 protein: CASSLARGRAAYEQYF. The CDR3 DNA reads TGTGCCAGCAGCTTGGCCCGTGGGAGGGCCGCGTACGAGCAGTACTTC.

The J gene is TRBJ2-3, the V gene TRBV5-1, with D perhaps TRBD1 (6 bases). Trimming removed 0 bases at V and 2 bases at J, with 10 bases between. Germline V CDR1 and CDR2: SGHRS, YFSETQ. The CDR3 is 15 amino acids. Written as DNA, the CDR3 is TGCGCCAGCAGCTTGGCAGGGGCCTACACAGATACGCAGTATTTT. Translated: CASSLAGAYTDTQYF. Based on the CDR3 plus reference TRBV5-1 and TRBJ2-3, the full variable domain is KAGVTQTPRYLIKTRGQQVTLSCSPISGHRSVSWYQQTPGQGLQFLFEYFSETQRNKGNFPGRFSGRQFSNSRSEMNVSTLELGDSALYLCASSLAGAYTDTQYFGPGTRLTVL.

The rearrangement uses TRBV4-1 and TRBJ2-2; 7 nucleotides line up with TRBD2. The CDR3 is made up of 17 amino acids. From germline, CDR1 is MGHRA and CDR2 YSYEKL. Trimming took 1 base from V and 0 from J; bases not matched to a gene: 5. CDR3 residues: CASSQALAASNTGELFF. CDR3 sequence (DNA): TGCGCCAGCAGCCAAGCCCTAGCGGCCTCGAACACCGGGGAGCTGTTTTTT.

The chain has TRBV2 and TRBJ1-2; no clear D. Germline V gene lookup returns CDR1 SNHLY and CDR2 FYNNEI. The CDR3 is made up of 15 amino acids. With 5 bases removed from V and 5 bases from J, the gap between germline ends came to 18 bases. In DNA form, the CDR3 reads TGTGCCAGCAGTTGGGCAGACGCCCCTCTATATGGCTACACCTTC. It specifies CASSWADAPLYGYTF.

The V and J genes are TRBV28 and TRBJ1-6, with D unclear. Trimming stripped 10 bases from V and 9 bases from J, with 16 bases between. This CDR3 contains 13 residues. Germline CDR1 MDHEN, CDR2 SYDVKM. This CDR3 is CAIRRGSGSPLHF. CDR3 sequence (DNA): TGTGCCATCCGAAGAGGGTCGGGTTCACCCCTCCACTTT.

As to this clone: A read error may explain this, as a much larger clone is one base away. The chain uses TRBV27 and TRBJ1-1; D is uncertain. Germline V gives CDR1 MNHEY, CDR2 SMNVEV (reference sequence). The V gene lost 4 bases and the J gene lost 1 base, with 4 bases spanning the gap. This CDR3 spans 12 amino acids. This chain's CDR3 is CASSSGNTEAFF. The CDR3 nucleotides are TGTGCCAGCAGTTCCGGGAACACTGAAGCTTTCTTT.

This chain links TRBV14 with TRBJ2-1; 7 bases agree with TRBD2. Germline loops: CDR1 SGHDN, CDR2 FVKESK. With 1 base clipped from V and 1 base from J, the junction kept 13 bases outside the gene matches. This CDR3 is 19 amino acids long. CDR3 region: CASSQASLAGKESYNEQFF. The CDR3 region has the DNA TGTGCCAGCAGCCAAGCCTCCTTAGCGGGTAAGGAGTCCTACAATGAGCAGTTCTTC.

The chain couples TRBV3-1 (or the pseudogene TRBV3-2) to TRBJ2-3, with D possibly TRBD2 on 6 matching bases. V lost 8 bases to trimming and J lost 0 bases, with 15 bases between them. CDR1 is LGHDT and CDR2 is YNNKEL in the germline V gene (reference sequence). The CDR3 is 15 residues long. The DNA for the CDR3 is TGTGCCAGCGGTGGTGGGAGCGGGAGCACAGATACGCAGTATTTT. Amino acid sequence: CASGGGSGSTDTQYF.

The gene calls are TRBV6-5 and TRBJ1-2; TRBD1 agrees at 8 bases. The CDR3 length is 13 residues. From germline, CDR1 is MNHEY and CDR2 SVGAGI. V dropped 5 bases and J dropped 8; count of bases not matched to a gene: 7. Here the CDR3 DNA reads TGTGCCAGCAGTATACAGGGGGTCAAGGGCTACACCTTC. Translation: CASSIQGVKGYTF.

The chain has TRBV7-2 and TRBJ2-5; the match to TRBD1 covers 9 bases. Germline-derived CDR1 and CDR2 are SGHTA and FQGNSA. The length of the CDR3 is 14 residues. V lost 5 bases to trimming and J lost 4 bases; unmatched junction nucleotides: 5. CDR3 nucleotides: TGTGCCAGCAGCCCCAGACAGGGGGTAGAGACCCAGTACTTC. It encodes CASSPRQGVETQYF.

A note on this clone: This same CDR3 is encoded by further DNA sequences in the sample. The chain recombines TRBV29-1 with TRBJ2-7; D gene unclear. Trimming cost V 4 bases and J 2 bases, with 6 bases left between them. The germline V gene has CDR1 SQVTM and CDR2 ANQGSEA. There are 11 residues in the CDR3. The CDR3 protein is CSVGQTYEQYF. The CDR3 nucleotides read TGCAGCGTTGGACAAACCTACGAGCAGTACTTC.

About this clone itself: Additional DNA sequences in this sample encode the identical CDR3. This chain connects TRBV6-5 to TRBJ1-1; 8 bases fit TRBD1. V lost 5 bases, J lost 3 bases, and 5 bases stayed unmatched. The CDR3 spans 14 residues. Germline CDR1 MNHEY, CDR2 SVGAGI. The CDR3 DNA reads as TGTGCCAGCAGTCCACAGGGGGGATACACTGAAGCTTTCTTT. This translates into CASSPQGGYTEAFF.

The chain carries TRBV12-3 or TRBV12-4 and TRBJ1-5; D is unresolved. V lost 2 bases, J lost 3 bases, and 5 bases lay in between. CDR3 length: 13 amino acids. The CDR3 reads CASSLYPNQPQHF. DNA of the CDR3: TGTGCCAGCAGTTTATATCCCAATCAGCCCCAGCATTTT.

CDR3 residues: CASSPGLAVSLFF. The CDR3 region has the DNA TGTGCCAGCAGTCCCGGACTAGCAGTATCCCTCTTCTTC. The chain combines TRBV2 with TRBJ2-1; 8 nucleotides align to TRBD2. Germline values: CDR1 SNHLY, CDR2 FYNNEI. With 5 bases clipped from V and 16 bases from J, the junction kept 13 bases outside the gene matches. This CDR3 contains 13 residues.

This chain joins TRBV5-4 and TRBJ1-3; D not resolved. V lost 1 base, J lost 0 bases, and 8 bases lay in between. From germline, CDR1 is SGHNT and CDR2 YYREEE (reference sequence). This CDR3 has 15 residues. In DNA form, the CDR3 reads TGTGCCAGCAGCTTGTTCGGGATCTCTGGAAACACCATATATTTT. It specifies CASSLFGISGNTIYF.

In this sample, this clone turned up once. J is TRBJ1-3 and V is TRBV7-6, with D tentatively TRBD1 (6 bases). The germline V gene has CDR1 SGHVS and CDR2 FNYEAQ. V was clipped by 3 bases and J by 7 bases, with 28 bases between them. The CDR3 has 19 residues. As DNA, the CDR3 is TGTGCCAGCAGCTTGCGATCGGGGGGCGTATCACCGGCGATGAACACCATATATTTT. It is translated as CASSLRSGGVSPAMNTIYF.

The rearrangement joins TRBV7-2 to TRBJ2-3; D may be TRBD1 (5 bases). Germline V gene sequence: CDR1 SGHTA, CDR2 FQGNSA. This CDR3 spans 16 amino acids. V dropped 1 base and J dropped 6 bases, with 17 bases sitting between them. In DNA form, the CDR3 reads TGTGCCAGCAGCTTAGGCCGGTCTACAGGATTCGATACGCAGTATTTT. It is translated as CASSLGRSTGFDTQYF.

The chain couples TRBV4-1 to TRBJ2-5; 13 positions match TRBD2. The germline V gene encodes CDR1 MGHRA and CDR2 YSYEKL. Unmatched junction bases numbered 16, after V lost 3 bases and J lost 9 bases. The length of the CDR3 is 18 residues. In DNA form, the CDR3 reads TGCGCCAGCAGCCAGGCCGGACTAGCGGGAGTTAGGCATAGGGCCCAGTACTTC. Its protein product is CASSQAGLAGVRHRAQYF.

The genes are TRBV19 and TRBJ1-1; TRBD1 aligns across 7 bases. Per the germline V gene, CDR1 is LNHDA and CDR2 is SQIVND (reference sequence). V was pared by 4 bases and J by 4 bases, with 6 bases of the junction left unmatched. The CDR3 runs to 14 residues. CDR3 DNA: TGTGCCAGTAGTAATAGGGGGCTGGTCACTGAAGCTTTCTTT. Amino acid sequence: CASSNRGLVTEAFF.

V and J are TRBV18 and TRBJ2-5; 9 nucleotides line up with TRBD2. Germline loops: CDR1 KGHSH, CDR2 LQKENI. V dropped 6 bases and J dropped 2; count of bases not matched to a gene: 4. The CDR3 covers 14 residues. CDR3 sequence (DNA): TGTGCCAGCTCGCCGACTAGCGGACAAGAGACCCAGTACTTC. It is translated as CASSPTSGQETQYF.

This clone was found a few times. The chain links TRBV19 to TRBJ2-1; 10 bases line up with TRBD1. With 8 bases clipped from V and 7 bases from J, the junction kept 11 bases outside the gene matches. The CDR3 runs 15 residues. Per the germline V gene, CDR1 is LNHDA and CDR2 is SQIVND (reference sequence). The CDR3 is CASQRQGASGNEQFF. As DNA, the CDR3 is TGTGCCAGTCAAAGACAGGGGGCATCGGGGAATGAGCAGTTCTTC. Based on the CDR3 plus reference TRBV19 and TRBJ2-1, the full variable domain is DGGITQSPKYLFRKEGQNVTLSCEQNLNHDAMYWYRQDPGQGLRLIYYSQIVNDFQKGDIAEGYSVSREKKESFPLTVTSAQKNPTAFYLCASQRQGASGNEQFFGPGTRLTVL.

The chain is built from TRBV6-2 or TRBV6-3 and TRBJ2-5, with TRBD2 identical over 7 bases. This CDR3 is built from 17 residues. The ends lost 4 bases at V and 2 bases at J; junction bases unmatched: 13. Per germline, CDR1 MNHEY and CDR2 SVGEGT. The DNA for the CDR3 is TGTGCCAGCAGTTCTCTGAGGGACTACGCGGTTCAAGAGACCCAGTACTTC. It yields the protein CASSSLRDYAVQETQYF.

The chain links TRBV28 to TRBJ2-5; 8 bases align to TRBD1. Germline assignment: CDR1 MDHEN and CDR2 SYDVKM. The CDR3 is 16 residues long. V lost 7 bases to trimming and J lost 4 bases; unmatched junction nucleotides: 14. The CDR3 protein is CASKTAGGLVGETQYF. The CDR3 DNA sequence: TGTGCCAGCAAGACTGCAGGGGGCCTTGTGGGAGAGACCCAGTACTTC.

Only a few counts were recorded for this clone. The chain joins TRBV6-4 to TRBJ1-1; TRBD1 might be the D (5 bases). The germline V and J ends were trimmed by 6 bases and 1 base, with 9 bases remaining between them. This CDR3 has 13 amino acids. Germline loops: CDR1 MRHNA, CDR2 SNTAGT. The chain's CDR3 is CASSEGQNTEAFF. The CDR3 bases are TGTGCCAGCAGCGAAGGACAGAACACTGAAGCTTTCTTT.

The V call is TRBV6-5, the J call TRBJ2-6; D is perhaps TRBD2 (5 bases). V was shortened by 7 bases and J by 0 bases, with 10 bases between the two germline ends. The V gene's germline CDR1 is MNHEY and CDR2 SVGAGI. The CDR3 consists of 15 residues. The DNA of the CDR3 is TGTGCCAGCACCGGGGAGAACTCTGGGGCCAACGTCCTGACTTTC. This gives the protein CASTGENSGANVLTF.

The CDR3 DNA reads TGTGCCAGCAGTGGCGGAGGGTTACGCGGCTACACCTTC. Amino acid sequence: CASSGGGLRGYTF. The chain is built from TRBV6-4 and TRBJ1-2; D call uncertain. V gave up 4 bases and J gave up 8 bases, with 14 bases separating them. The CDR3 runs 13 residues. CDR1 is MRHNA, CDR2 SNTAGT, per germline.

V usage is TRBV11-2 and J usage is TRBJ2-5; 9 bases agree with TRBD1. CDR1 is SGHAT and CDR2 is FQNNGV in the germline V gene. The CDR3 is 13 amino acids. Unmatched junction bases numbered 5, after V lost 5 bases and J lost 7 bases. CDR3 amino acids: CASSQDRGGTQYF. The DNA of the CDR3 is TGTGCCAGCAGCCAGGACAGGGGAGGGACCCAGTACTTC.

The V gene is TRBV5-4, the J gene TRBJ2-5, with 10 nucleotides matching TRBD2. Looked up from germline, CDR1 is SGHNT and CDR2 is YYREEE (reference sequence). J was trimmed by 5 bases and V by 4 bases; bases with no gene match: 11. The CDR3 has 16 residues. For the CDR3, the DNA is TGTGCCAGCAGCATGGGTAGGACTAGCGGTCTGGAGACCCAGTACTTC. Its translation is CASSMGRTSGLETQYF.